This is a list of T cell receptor beta chains from one sample in a study of CD8 T cells in ankylosing spondylitis. TCRdb itself ran the 5' RACE reads through MiXCR, one entry per CDR3 protein. This table has fewer than 250,000 distinct CDR3 sequences, 32% appearing once. The sequenced sample consisted of blood, either unsorted or a sorted T cell fraction (not recorded which). These receptors all stem from a male donor with ankylosing spondylitis or in good health (not recorded which). Both conserved end residues are part of each CDR3. Fields, in order: J gene, clone size, V gene, D gene, CDR3 protein, CDR3 DNA. The D gene is left open where the match is weak. For some rows the clone size is stated as once, few or many, or as a class when expanded; others skip it.

TRBJ2-5 NA TRBV5-6 NA CASSLLDQVQETQYF TGTGCCAGCAGCTTATTGGACCAGGTGCAAGAGACCCAGTACTTC
TRBJ2-7 NA TRBV27 TRBD2 CASSSGLVSDEQYF TGTGCCAGCAGTTCCGGACTAGTTTCCGACGAGCAGTACTTC
TRBJ2-5 few TRBV12-3/TRBV12-4 NA CASTVVGETQYF TGTGCCAGCACCGTAGTTGGGGAGACCCAGTACTTC
TRBJ2-5 NA TRBV14 NA CASSQLKQETQYF TGTGCCAGCAGCCAACTGAAACAAGAGACCCAGTACTTC
TRBJ2-1 NA TRBV10-3 NA CATHRDGNEQFF TGTGCCACCCACAGGGATGGCAATGAGCAGTTCTTC
TRBJ2-3 NA TRBV28 NA CASSFPGIADTQYF TGTGCCAGCAGTTTCCCGGGCATAGCAGATACGCAGTATTTT
TRBJ2-7 few TRBV7-9 TRBD1 CASSSPDREIHEQYF TGTGCCAGCAGCTCCCCGGACAGGGAAATCCACGAGCAGTACTTC
TRBJ2-7 NA TRBV20-1 NA CSAREKYYEQYF TGCAGTGCTAGAGAGAAGTACTACGAGCAGTACTTC
TRBJ1-4 NA TRBV3-1 TRBD1 CASSQEDRGRRKLFF TGTGCCAGCAGCCAAGAGGACAGGGGACGGAGAAAACTGTTTTTT
TRBJ2-1 NA TRBV6-1 TRBD2 CASRGLAGGVSYNEQFF TGTGCCAGCAGAGGACTAGCGGGGGGAGTATCGTACAATGAGCAGTTCTTC
TRBJ2-3 few TRBV28 NA CASSYLASFTDTQYF TGTGCCAGCAGTTACCTTGCGTCCTTCACAGATACGCAGTATTTT
TRBJ1-1 many TRBV10-2 NA CASNEDPKPTEAFF TGCGCCAGCAATGAGGATCCAAAACCCACTGAAGCTTTCTTT
TRBJ2-3 NA TRBV5-6 NA CASCLAREDTQYF TGTGCCAGCTGCTTGGCCAGGGAGGATACGCAGTATTTT
TRBJ1-5 few TRBV12-3/TRBV12-4 NA CASSLGGDRPQHF TGTGCCAGCAGTTTAGGTGGGGATCGGCCCCAGCATTTT
TRBJ1-2 few TRBV10-3 NA CAISREINYGYTF TGTGCCATCAGCAGAGAGATTAACTATGGCTACACCTTC
TRBJ2-3 few TRBV5-1 TRBD2 CASSLASGGADTQYF TGTGCCAGCAGCTTAGCTAGCGGGGGGGCAGATACGCAGTATTTT
TRBJ2-5 NA TRBV28 NA CASSGLGETQYF TGTGCCAGCAGTGGGCTGGGGGAGACCCAGTACTTC
TRBJ2-3 NA TRBV6-5 NA CASSYGGDPSTDTQYF TGTGCCAGCAGTTACGGGGGAGACCCTAGCACAGATACGCAGTATTTT
TRBJ1-5 few TRBV20-1 TRBD1 CSASLLRQGLGQPQHF TGCAGTGCTAGTCTCCTAAGACAGGGGTTGGGGCAGCCCCAGCATTTT
TRBJ2-2 NA TRBV29-1 NA CSVDRGGTGELFF TGCAGCGTTGATAGAGGGGGCACCGGGGAGCTGTTTTTT
TRBJ2-1 NA TRBV20-1 NA CSARNTGVFHNEQFF TGCAGTGCAAGAAACACTGGGGTCTTTCACAATGAGCAGTTCTTC
TRBJ2-1 NA TRBV7-9 NA CASSLGGLGDEQFF TGTGCCAGCAGCTTAGGAGGGCTTGGCGATGAGCAGTTCTTC
TRBJ1-1 many TRBV20-1 TRBD1 CSARATGGRNTEAFF TGCAGTGCTCGTGCGACAGGGGGCCGAAACACTGAAGCTTTCTTT
TRBJ2-5 NA TRBV10-2 NA CASGPSPEETQYF TGCGCCAGCGGTCCGAGTCCCGAAGAGACCCAGTACTTC
TRBJ2-4 NA TRBV10-3 TRBD2 CAISESREGAKNIQYF TGTGCCATCAGTGAGTCGCGGGAGGGGGCCAAAAACATTCAGTACTTC
TRBJ2-1 NA TRBV20-1 NA CSAPLRGFTYNEQFF TGCAGTGCCCCCCTCCGGGGGTTCACCTACAATGAGCAGTTCTTC
TRBJ1-5 few TRBV12-3/TRBV12-4 NA CASSLALGSNQPQHF TGTGCCAGCAGTTTAGCGCTAGGGAGCAATCAGCCCCAGCATTTT